This passage covers 15 T cell receptor beta chains from one sample sequenced in a study of shared clonotypes between healthy human individuals. Sequenced by immunoSEQ multiplex PCR; TCRdb stores in-frame clones only, minus some. The sample shows 600,000 to 750,000 clones, 72% of them seen only once. Sequencing used memory CD4+ T cells sorted from blood. Subset given: CD45RA-negative fraction. These receptor sequences come from a woman aged 25 to 39 in good health.

V usage is TRBV6-1 and J usage is TRBJ2-3; 8 bases are shared with TRBD2. From germline, CDR1 is MNHNS and CDR2 SASEGT. CDR3 length equals 15 residues. V shed 4 bases, J shed 0 bases, and the junction held 3 bases outside the gene matches. The CDR3 nucleotides read TGTGCCAGCAGTGCTCGGGGGGGGAGCACAGATACGCAGTATTTT. This sequence encodes CASSARGGSTDTQYF.

This chain uses TRBV11-3 with TRBJ1-1; TRBD1 is a possible D gene (6 bases). Per germline, CDR1 SGHNT and CDR2 YENEEA. The CDR3 has 13 amino acids. The V end was cut by 5 bases, the J end by 1 base, with 8 bases between. The CDR3 DNA sequence: TGTGCCAGCAGCGCGACAGGGAACACTGAAGCTTTCTTT. Translation gives CASSATGNTEAFF.

This clone has more than one count but fewer than ten. The rearrangement uses TRBV5-1 and TRBJ2-5; 8 nucleotides line up with TRBD1. Germline loops: CDR1 SGHRS, CDR2 YFSETQ. V lost 2 bases, J lost 4 bases, and 7 bases stayed unmatched. The CDR3 spans 15 residues. CDR3 coding DNA: TGCGCCAGCAGCTTCGGGCAGGGGGCGGGAGAGACCCAGTACTTC. Protein: CASSFGQGAGETQYF.

This chain links TRBV4-1 with TRBJ1-4; 7 bases line up with TRBD1. Germline V gene sequence: CDR1 MGHRA, CDR2 YSYEKL. V shed 2 bases, J shed 2 bases, and the junction held 20 bases outside the gene matches. The CDR3 extends over 21 amino acids. The CDR3 protein is CASSQKNPEIKGAQTNEKLFF. For the CDR3, the DNA is TGCGCCAGCAGCCAAAAGAATCCCGAAATTAAGGGGGCGCAGACTAATGAAAAACTGTTTTTT.

V gene TRBV7-9 combines with J gene TRBJ2-4; 9 positions match TRBD2. The V and J ends lost 4 bases and 0 bases, in that order; junction bases with no gene match: 4. The germline V gene has CDR1 SEHNR and CDR2 FQNEAQ (reference sequence). The CDR3 contains 16 residues. CDR3 DNA sequence: TGTGCCAGCAGCTGGTCTAGCGGGGTAGCCAAAAACATTCAGTACTTC. This encodes CASSWSSGVAKNIQYF.

The sample holds a few counts of this clone. V is TRBV11-3 and J is TRBJ2-1; 8 bases align to TRBD2. The junction had 11 bases not matched to a gene; V was cut back by 4 bases and J by 9 bases. The germline V gene has CDR1 SGHNT and CDR2 YENEEA. The length of the CDR3 is 15 residues. The DNA for the CDR3 is TGTGCCAGCAGCTCAGGCCCGGGACTAGAGGGTGAGCAGTTCTTC. This translates into CASSSGPGLEGEQFF.

This chain joins TRBV14 and TRBJ2-5, with a weak D call TRBD1 (6 bases). Per the germline V gene, CDR1 is SGHDN and CDR2 is FVKESK. The CDR3 runs 16 residues. V dropped 1 base and J dropped 1 base, with 13 bases sitting between them. CDR3 in amino acids: CASSQGIRTAQETQYF. The DNA of the CDR3 is TGTGCCAGCAGCCAAGGGATTCGGACAGCCCAAGAGACCCAGTACTTC.

The CDR3 sequence is CASSTSSGPYEQYF. In nucleotides, the CDR3 is TGCGCCAGCAGCACCTCTAGCGGGCCCTACGAGCAGTACTTC. The gene calls are TRBV5-1 and TRBJ2-7, with 8 nucleotides matching TRBD2. The V segment lost 4 bases and the J segment 2 bases; nucleotides outside the gene matches: 5. Germline V gives CDR1 SGHRS, CDR2 YFSETQ. The CDR3 covers 14 residues.

The rearrangement uses TRBV7-6 and TRBJ2-2; the D gene is possibly TRBD1 (5 bases). CDR1 SGHVS and CDR2 FNYEAQ come from the germline V gene. Trimming cost V 1 base and J 6 bases, with 15 bases left between them. The CDR3 consists of 16 residues. CDR3 protein: CASSLGASGYAGELFF. CDR3 bases: TGTGCCAGCAGCTTAGGGGCTTCAGGGTACGCCGGGGAGCTGTTTTTT.

This clone was detected a few times. The chain joins TRBV15 to TRBJ2-2; 9 nucleotides align to TRBD1. Germline V lookup: CDR1 LNHNV, CDR2 YYDKDF (reference sequence). The CDR3 has 16 amino acids. V was clipped by 3 bases and J by 5 bases; unmatched bases: 7. The CDR3 region is CATSSPQGARTGELFF. The CDR3 region has the DNA TGTGCCACCAGCAGCCCACAGGGGGCAAGGACCGGGGAGCTGTTTTTT. Looking up the rest from reference TRBV15 and TRBJ2-2 gives the full variable domain: DAMVIQNPRYQVTQFGKPVTLSCSQTLNHNVMYWYQQKSSQAPKLLFHYYDKDFNNEADTPDNFQSRRPNTSFCFLDIRSPGLGDTAMYLCATSSPQGARTGELFFGEGSRLTVL.

This sequence joins TRBV19 and TRBJ1-4; 8 bases line up with TRBD1. Germline V gene data show CDR1 as LNHDA and CDR2 as SQIVND (reference sequence). The junction had 3 bases not matched to a gene; V was cut back by 2 bases and J by 7 bases. This CDR3 region has 14 residues. The CDR3: CASSITGGFEKLFF. DNA of the CDR3: TGTGCCAGTAGTATAACAGGGGGATTTGAAAAACTGTTTTTT.

There are a few counts of this clone. The chain combines TRBV27 with TRBJ2-7, with 11 bases aligning to TRBD2. This CDR3 is built from 15 residues. V trimming: 6 bases; J trimming: 6 bases; junction bases outside the gene matches: 10. Germline V lookup: CDR1 MNHEY, CDR2 SMNVEV (reference sequence). Written as DNA, the CDR3 is TGTGCCAGCAGCGCTTTAGCGGGAGGGCCGAGCGAGCAGTACTTC. Encoded protein: CASSALAGGPSEQYF.

V gene TRBV19 combines with J gene TRBJ2-6, with D perhaps being TRBD1 or TRBD2 (5 bases each). V shed 7 bases and J shed 4 bases, with 14 bases lying between them. Germline V CDR1 and CDR2: LNHDA, SQIVND (reference sequence). This CDR3 is built from 15 residues. CDR3 residues: CASTPRGGGANVLTF. The CDR3 region has the DNA TGTGCCAGTACCCCTCGGGGCGGCGGGGCCAACGTCCTGACTTTC.

The V and J genes are TRBV2 and TRBJ2-5; D call uncertain. The V and J ends lost 4 bases and 5 bases respectively, with 14 bases between them. The CDR3 runs 14 residues. Germline loops: CDR1 SNHLY, CDR2 FYNNEI. The CDR3 DNA is TGTGCCAGCAGTGTCAACAGACAAGGGGAGACCCAGTACTTC. Its translation is CASSVNRQGETQYF.

The chain combines TRBV7-9 with TRBJ2-6; unclear D gene. V was pared by 2 bases and J by 0 bases, with 8 bases between. This CDR3 contains 16 residues. Germline loops: CDR1 SEHNR, CDR2 FQNEAQ (reference sequence). CDR3 in amino acids: CASSLMQTSGANVLTF. In nucleotides, the CDR3 is TGTGCCAGCAGCTTAATGCAGACCTCTGGGGCCAACGTCCTGACTTTC.